The sequence of this T cell receptor (beta chain) was determined in a study of monozygotic twins with inflammatory bowel disease. Template switching was used to attach UMIs, which incorporated a 6-nucleotide sample barcode. TCRdb reprocessed the 5' RACE reads, with one entry per CDR3 protein and no DNA. The listing contains approximately 390,000 distinct CDR3 sequences. CDR1 is MDHEN and CDR2 is SYDVKM in the germline V gene. This CDR3 has 15 residues. This TCR was recovered from a human donor with ulcerative colitis or Crohn's disease, or a healthy co-twin of an affected twin (not recorded which). The chain carries TRBV28 and TRBJ1-1; TCRdb proposes TRBD1, but this gene call is untestable without DNA. Sequencing was done on a sample of blood. This chain's CDR3 is CASSLWTGPNTEAFF.